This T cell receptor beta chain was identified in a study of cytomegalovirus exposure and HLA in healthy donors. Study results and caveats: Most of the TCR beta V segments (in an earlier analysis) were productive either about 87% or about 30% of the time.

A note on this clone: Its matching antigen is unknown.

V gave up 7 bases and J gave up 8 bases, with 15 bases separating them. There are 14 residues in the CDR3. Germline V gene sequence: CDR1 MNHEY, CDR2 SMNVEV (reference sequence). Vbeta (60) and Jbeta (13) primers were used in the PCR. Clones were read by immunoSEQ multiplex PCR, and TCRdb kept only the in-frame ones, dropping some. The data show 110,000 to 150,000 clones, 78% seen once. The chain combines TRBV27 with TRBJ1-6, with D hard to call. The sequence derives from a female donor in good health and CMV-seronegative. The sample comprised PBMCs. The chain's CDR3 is CASKPAGEHSPLHF. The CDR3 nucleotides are TGTGCCAGCAAGCCTGCGGGTGAACATTCACCCCTCCACTTT.